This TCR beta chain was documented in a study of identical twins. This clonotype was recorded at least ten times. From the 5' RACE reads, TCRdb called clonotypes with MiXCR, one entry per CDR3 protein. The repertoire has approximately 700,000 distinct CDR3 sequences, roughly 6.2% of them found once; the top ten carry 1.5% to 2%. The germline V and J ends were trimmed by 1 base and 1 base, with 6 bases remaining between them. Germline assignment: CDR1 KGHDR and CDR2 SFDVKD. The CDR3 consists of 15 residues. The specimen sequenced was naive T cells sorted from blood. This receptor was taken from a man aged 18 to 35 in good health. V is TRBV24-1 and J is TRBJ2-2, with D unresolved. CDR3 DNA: TGTGCCACCAGTGATTTCGCAGAGAACACCGGGGAGCTGTTTTTT. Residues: CATSDFAENTGELFF.